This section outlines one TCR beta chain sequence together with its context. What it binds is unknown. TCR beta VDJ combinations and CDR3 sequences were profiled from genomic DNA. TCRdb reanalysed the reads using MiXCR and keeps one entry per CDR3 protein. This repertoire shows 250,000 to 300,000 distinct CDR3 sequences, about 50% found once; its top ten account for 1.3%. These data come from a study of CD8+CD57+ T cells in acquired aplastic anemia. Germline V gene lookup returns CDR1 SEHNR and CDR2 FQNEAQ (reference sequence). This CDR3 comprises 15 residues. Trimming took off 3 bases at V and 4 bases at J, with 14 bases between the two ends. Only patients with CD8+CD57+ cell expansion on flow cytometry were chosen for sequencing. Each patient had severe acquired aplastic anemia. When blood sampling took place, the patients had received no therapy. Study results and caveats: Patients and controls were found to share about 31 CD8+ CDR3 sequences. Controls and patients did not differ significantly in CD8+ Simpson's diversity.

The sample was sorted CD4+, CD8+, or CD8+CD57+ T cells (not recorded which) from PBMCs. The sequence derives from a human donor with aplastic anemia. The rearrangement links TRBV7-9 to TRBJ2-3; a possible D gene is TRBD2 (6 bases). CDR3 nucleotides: TGTGCCAGCAGCTTGGGCGGGATGGGTCCAGATACGCAGTATTTT. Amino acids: CASSLGGMGPDTQYF.